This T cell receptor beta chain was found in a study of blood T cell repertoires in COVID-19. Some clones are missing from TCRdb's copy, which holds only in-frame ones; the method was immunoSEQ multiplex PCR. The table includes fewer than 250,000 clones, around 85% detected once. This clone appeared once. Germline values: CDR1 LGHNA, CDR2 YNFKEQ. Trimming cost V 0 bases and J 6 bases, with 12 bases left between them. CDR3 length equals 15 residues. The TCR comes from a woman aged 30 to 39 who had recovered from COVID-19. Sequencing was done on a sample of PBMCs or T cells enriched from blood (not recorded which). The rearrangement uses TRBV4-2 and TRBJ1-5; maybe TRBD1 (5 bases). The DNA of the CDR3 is TGTGCCAGCAGCCAAGACACGGGGGATGTTCAGCCCCAGCATTTT. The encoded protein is CASSQDTGDVQPQHF.